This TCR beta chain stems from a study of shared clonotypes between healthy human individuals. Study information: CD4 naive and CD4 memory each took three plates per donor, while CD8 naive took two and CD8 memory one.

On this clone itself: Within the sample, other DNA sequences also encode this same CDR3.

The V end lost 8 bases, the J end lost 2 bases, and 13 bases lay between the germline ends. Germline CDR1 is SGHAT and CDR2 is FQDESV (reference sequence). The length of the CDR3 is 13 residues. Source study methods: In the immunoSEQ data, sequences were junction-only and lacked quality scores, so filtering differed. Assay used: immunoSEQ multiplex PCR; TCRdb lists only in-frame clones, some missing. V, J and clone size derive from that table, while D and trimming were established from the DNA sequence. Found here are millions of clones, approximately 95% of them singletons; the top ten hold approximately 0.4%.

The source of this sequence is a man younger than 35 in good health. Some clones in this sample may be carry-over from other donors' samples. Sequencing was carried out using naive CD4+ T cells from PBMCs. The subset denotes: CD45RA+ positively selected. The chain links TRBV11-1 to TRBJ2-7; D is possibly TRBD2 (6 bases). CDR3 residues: CASSLAGTYEQYF. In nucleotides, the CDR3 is TGTGCCAGCTCCCTCGCGGGAACCTACGAGCAGTACTTC.